This T cell receptor beta chain was retrieved from a study of beta chain features in type 1 diabetes. Study overall: Healthy donors and patients showed comparable age, gender and cell yields. Study observations and caveats: Among type 1 diabetes patients, VDJ junctions had fewer insertions and more deletions. Patients with Type 1 diabetes showed moderately but significantly shorter TCRB CDR3s in all four CD4+ subsets.

This clone was seen a few times. Its antigen is currently unknown. TCRB transcripts that were expressed got sequenced, as all of the isolated RNA had been reverse transcribed. There were 3 million to 4 million reads on average in the naive, central memory and regulatory T cell samples. This table comes from immunoSEQ multiplex PCR, and its TCRdb copy is limited to in-frame clones, with some not included. The sample records around 710,000 clones, 9.5% to 15% being singletons. This sequence originates from a man aged 30 to 39 with type 1 diabetes. Material for sequencing was naive CD4+ T cells from blood.

CDR3 region: CASSNDRTQYF. CDR3 DNA: TGTGCCAGCAGTAATGACAGGACCCAGTACTTC. This chain joins TRBV7-8 and TRBJ2-5; perhaps TRBD1 as D (5 bases). V lost 6 bases to trimming and J lost 7 bases, with 9 bases between them. The germline V gene has CDR1 SGHVS and CDR2 FQNEAQ. This CDR3 comprises 11 residues.